Shown below are 23 T cell receptor beta chains from a single sample sequenced in a study of regulatory T cells in long-lasting Graves disease. Investigators prepared the TCR beta libraries by applying iRepertoire HTBI primers and Arm-PCR of CDR3 regions. From the multiplex PCR reads, TCRdb called clonotypes with MiXCR, one entry per CDR3 protein. Here the sample spans some 240,000 distinct CDR3 sequences, around 20% being singletons. Time point specified: newly diagnosed GD, antithyroid drugs for less than 3 months. RNA isolated from PBMCs was used to make the TCR library. The same specimen was also included in a second study, on T cells in Graves' hyperthyroidism and ophthalmopathy.

The sequences come from peripheral blood mononuclear cells (PBMCs), collected at new diagnosis, from a patient treated with antithyroid drugs. These TCRs come from a woman in her 30s with Graves disease.

This clonotype was picked up many times. The J gene is TRBJ1-4, the V gene TRBV12-3 or TRBV12-4; D is unclear. V lost 2 bases and J lost 8, with 3 bases in between. The CDR3 has 11 amino acids. This chain's CDR3 is CASSLSEKLFF. In nucleotides, the CDR3 is TGTGCCAGCAGTTTATCCGAAAAACTGTTTTTT.

In this sample, this clonotype turned up many times. V gene TRBV6-1 combines with J gene TRBJ1-2; TRBD1 is a possible D gene (5 bases). Germline-derived CDR1 and CDR2 are MNHNS and SASEGT. CDR3 length equals 13 residues. V lost 6 bases, J lost 9 bases, and 17 bases lay in between. The chain's CDR3 is CASSLIGDGSYTF. CDR3 DNA: TGTGCCAGCAGCCTCATAGGGGATGGGAGCTACACCTTC.

This clonotype was recorded at least ten times. The chain joins TRBV7-2 to TRBJ2-7; D gene uncertain. The CDR3 contains 12 residues. V was pared by 0 bases and J by 9 bases, with 9 bases between. In germline, CDR1 is SGHTA, CDR2 FQGNSA. In DNA form, the CDR3 reads TGTGCCAGCAGCTTAGCAGGTTATGGGCAGTACTTC. It specifies CASSLAGYGQYF.

Notes on this clonotype: A read error likely explains this, since a far larger clone differs by one base. The CDR3 sequence is CASRGISGWRNTGELLF. CDR3 DNA: TGTGCCAGCCGGGGGATAAGTGGCTGGCGGAACACCGGGGAGCTGCTTTTT. V and J are TRBV11-2 and TRBJ2-2; tentative D call: TRBD2 (6 bases). CDR1 and CDR2 (germline): SGHAT, FQNNGV. The CDR3 has 17 residues.

At least ten counts were recorded for this clonotype. The V gene is TRBV6-1, the J gene TRBJ1-3; possible D gene TRBD1, 5 bases. This CDR3 spans 16 amino acids. Germline V gives CDR1 MNHNS, CDR2 SASEGT. Trimming removed 3 bases from V and 0 bases from J, with 12 bases in between. As DNA, the CDR3 is TGTGCCAGCAGTGAGTGGGGCAGGAACTCTGGAAACACCATATATTTT. This codes for CASSEWGRNSGNTIYF.

The J gene is TRBJ2-5, the V gene TRBV19; no clear D gene. Trimming took 3 bases from V and 5 from J, leaving 10 bases between them. The CDR3 has 13 residues. The germline gives CDR1 LNHDA, CDR2 SQIVND (reference sequence). In nucleotides, the CDR3 is TGTGCCAGTAGTATTGTAAGGTGGGAGACCCAGTACTTC. Translating it yields CASSIVRWETQYF.

This clonotype came up many times. The chain has TRBV6-1 and TRBJ1-2; tentative D call: TRBD1 (5 bases). The V and J ends lost 7 bases and 4 bases respectively, with 16 bases between them. Germline V gene lookup returns CDR1 MNHNS and CDR2 SASEGT. The CDR3 is 14 amino acids. The CDR3 DNA sequence: TGTGCCAGCACCGAAGGAACAGGTTTCTATGGCTACACCTTC. This codes for CASTEGTGFYGYTF.

The chain joins TRBV18 to TRBJ2-3; D is perhaps TRBD1 or TRBD2 (6 bases each). V was cut by 6 bases and J by 2 bases, with 15 bases left in between. In germline, CDR1 is KGHSH, CDR2 LQKENI. This CDR3 comprises 15 residues. Here the CDR3 reads CASSFRGQNTDTQYF. The CDR3 DNA is TGTGCCAGCTCCTTTCGGGGGCAGAACACAGATACGCAGTATTTT.

The sample holds many counts of this clonotype. The chain uses TRBV7-2 and TRBJ2-2, with D uncertain. Germline CDR1 and CDR2: SGHTA and FQGNSA. The ends were cut back, 2 bases at V and 6 bases at J, with 10 bases in the middle. There are 14 residues in the CDR3. In nucleotides, the CDR3 is TGTGCCAGCAGCTTACACCGAAAGGCCGGGGAGCTGTTTTTT. Its protein is CASSLHRKAGELFF. Looking up the rest from reference TRBV7-2 and TRBJ2-2 gives the full variable domain: GAGVSQSPSNKVTEKGKDVELRCDPISGHTALYWYRQSLGQGLEFLIYFQGNSAPDKSGLPSDRFSAERTGGSVSTLTIQRTQQEDSAVYLCASSLHRKAGELFFGEGSRLTVL.

This chain connects TRBV27 to TRBJ2-2; D might be TRBD2 (7 bases). Trimming took off 1 base at V and 4 bases at J, with 16 bases between the two ends. The germline gives CDR1 MNHEY, CDR2 SMNVEV (reference sequence). The CDR3 runs to 17 residues. The CDR3 reads CASSLLVPGGATGELFF. The DNA of the CDR3 is TGTGCCAGCAGTTTATTGGTCCCGGGGGGCGCCACCGGGGAGCTGTTTTTT.

V and J are TRBV20-1 and TRBJ2-3; 7 nucleotides match TRBD2. The CDR3 loop spans 17 amino acids. After removal of 2 bases from V and 2 bases from J, the junction contained 13 bases not matched to a gene. The V gene's germline CDR1 is DFQATT and CDR2 SNEGSKA (reference sequence). CDR3 in amino acids: CSARPPSGGGITDTQYF. CDR3 bases: TGCAGTGCTAGACCCCCCTCTGGGGGGGGAATCACAGATACGCAGTATTTT.

J is TRBJ1-2 and V is TRBV5-5, with D tentatively TRBD1 (5 bases). V was clipped by 0 bases and J by 4 bases, with 10 bases between them. This CDR3 has 14 residues. Per the germline V gene, CDR1 is SGHKS and CDR2 is YYEKEE (reference sequence). CDR3 DNA: TGTGCCAGCAGCTTGGGAACAGGCTTCTATGGCTACACCTTC. This gives the protein CASSLGTGFYGYTF.

Details on this clonotype: The junction shows a germline mismatch at one end, possibly a read error. The rearrangement uses TRBV30 and TRBJ2-1, with 8 bases aligning to TRBD2. The CDR3 has 13 residues. The V gene's germline CDR1 is GTSNPN and CDR2 SVGIG (reference sequence). CDR3 coding DNA: TGTGCCTGGAGTGTACTAGCGGCAGGTGAGCAGTTATTC. Its translation is CAWSVLAAGEQLF.

In its sample, this clonotype was seen many times. The CDR3 DNA is TGTGCCAGCTCACCACAGGCAGGGGCTAATAGCAATCAGCCCCAGCATTTT. It translates to CASSPQAGANSNQPQHF. The genes are TRBV18 and TRBJ1-5; weak D call: TRBD1 (6 bases). V was trimmed by 1 base and J by 0 bases, leaving 13 bases between them. The germline gives CDR1 KGHSH, CDR2 LQKENI. The CDR3 loop spans 17 amino acids.

At least ten counts were recorded for this clonotype. The chain is built from TRBV6-1 and TRBJ2-7; the D gene is possibly TRBD1 (5 bases). This CDR3 spans 12 amino acids. The germline V and J ends were trimmed by 6 bases and 2 bases, with 8 bases remaining between them. Germline assignment: CDR1 MNHNS and CDR2 SASEGT. The CDR3 bases are TGTGCCAGCAGCCCCAGGGCCTACGAGCAGTACTTC. Amino acids: CASSPRAYEQYF.

This chain uses TRBV3-1 with TRBJ2-2, with 11 bases identical to TRBD2. This CDR3 spans 17 amino acids. From germline, CDR1 is LGHDT and CDR2 YNNKEL (reference sequence). Trimming at V came to 1 base and at J to 2 bases, leaving 3 bases not matched to a gene. The CDR3 region has the DNA TGTGCCAGCAGCCAAGGGCTAGCGGGAGGTAACACCGGGGAGCTGTTTTTT. Encoded protein: CASSQGLAGGNTGELFF.

The chain is built from TRBV30 and TRBJ1-3, with D possibly matching TRBD1 (5 bases). The CDR3 length is 16 residues. Germline CDR1 is GTSNPN and CDR2 is SVGIG (reference sequence). The germline V and J ends were trimmed by 4 bases and 0 bases, with 16 bases remaining between them. CDR3 coding DNA: TGTGCCTGGAAAGTGTACGACAGCCACTCTGGAAACACCATATATTTT. Its translation is CAWKVYDSHSGNTIYF.

The chain links TRBV2 to TRBJ2-1; 9 positions match TRBD2. The V and J ends lost 7 bases and 7 bases, in that order; junction bases with no gene match: 23. The CDR3 is 19 residues long. The germline V gene has CDR1 SNHLY and CDR2 FYNNEI. Written as DNA, the CDR3 is TGTGCCAGCATTCTTGGGACTAGCAGCGCAGCGGGAGTTAGAAATGAGCAGTTCTTC. Its translation is CASILGTSSAAGVRNEQFF.

This clonotype was recorded many times. The J gene is TRBJ1-4, the V gene TRBV7-2; D is ambiguous. This CDR3 is built from 17 residues. The germline V gene has CDR1 SGHTA and CDR2 FQGNSA. Between the trimmed V and J ends, which lost 1 base and 3 bases, there was a span of 15 bases. The CDR3 bases are TGTGCCAGCAGCTTAGAAAATCCCGCTACGCCTAATGAAAAACTGTTTTTT. Residues: CASSLENPATPNEKLFF.

This clonotype has at least ten counts. The chain uses TRBV30 and TRBJ2-7; TRBD2 is a possible D gene (5 bases). CDR3 length: 14 amino acids. Looked up from germline, CDR1 is GTSNPN and CDR2 is SVGIG (reference sequence). V was pared by 0 bases and J by 0 bases, with 9 bases between. CDR3 nucleotide sequence: TGTGCCTGGAGTGTAGGAGGAGCCTCCTACGAGCAGTACTTC. This codes for CAWSVGGASYEQYF.

Only a few counts were recorded for this clonotype. Given a much more abundant clone one base away, this may be a read error. The CDR3 DNA sequence: TGTGCCAGCAGTGAATCCAGGAGATACTCTGGAAACACCATATATTTT. Translated, it gives CASSESRRYSGNTIYF. V usage is TRBV6-1 and J usage is TRBJ1-3; no reliable D call. CDR1 is MNHNS and CDR2 is SASEGT in the germline V gene. Trimming cost V 2 bases and J 0 bases, with 11 bases left between them. The CDR3 covers 16 residues.

Details on this clonotype: This may arise from a read error, as a much more abundant clone is one base away. This chain uses TRBV7-9 with TRBJ1-6; 8 bases agree with TRBD1. Per germline, CDR1 SEHNR and CDR2 FQNEAQ (reference sequence). This CDR3 region has 14 residues. CDR3 in amino acids: CANSLTGVNSPLHF. CDR3 in DNA: TGTGCCAACAGCCTGACAGGGGTTAATTCACCCCTCCACTTT.

This clonotype was detected many times. The chain has TRBV19 and TRBJ1-1, with D unclear. Germline V lookup: CDR1 LNHDA, CDR2 SQIVND (reference sequence). V was trimmed by 8 bases and J by 0 bases, leaving 13 bases between them. The length of the CDR3 is 14 residues. CDR3: CASFSRRLNTEAFF. The DNA of the CDR3 is TGTGCCAGTTTTTCCCGGAGGCTGAACACTGAAGCTTTCTTT.